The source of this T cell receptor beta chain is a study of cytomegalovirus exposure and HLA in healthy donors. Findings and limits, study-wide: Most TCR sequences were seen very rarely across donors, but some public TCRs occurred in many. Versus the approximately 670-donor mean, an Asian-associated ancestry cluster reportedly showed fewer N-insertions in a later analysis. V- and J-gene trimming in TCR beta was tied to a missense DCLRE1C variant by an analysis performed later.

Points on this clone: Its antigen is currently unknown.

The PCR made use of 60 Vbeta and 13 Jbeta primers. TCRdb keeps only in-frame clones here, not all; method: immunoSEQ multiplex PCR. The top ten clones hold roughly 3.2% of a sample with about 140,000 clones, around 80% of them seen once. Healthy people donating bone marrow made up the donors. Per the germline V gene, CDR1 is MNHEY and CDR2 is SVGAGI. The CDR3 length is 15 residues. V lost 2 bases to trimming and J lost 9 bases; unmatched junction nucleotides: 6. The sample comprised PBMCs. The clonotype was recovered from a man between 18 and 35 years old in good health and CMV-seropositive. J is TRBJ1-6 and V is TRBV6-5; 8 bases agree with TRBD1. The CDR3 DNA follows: TGTGCCAGCAGTTACGATACAGGGGGTGGTTCACCCCTCCACTTT. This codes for CASSYDTGGGSPLHF.